These 17 T cell receptor beta chains came from one sample sequenced in a study of shared clonotypes between healthy human individuals (dated by TCRdb to the early 2020s). Library preparation used the immunoSEQ multiplex PCR assay. TCRdb took this table from immuneACCESS and kept in-frame rearrangements with V and J called. Such tables lack part of the clones; where checked against another copy, unresolved V genes explain under half of the gap, and the rest is unexplained. Here the sample has a few million clones; approximately 95% occur a single time. Of the sample, 0.39% falls within the top ten clones. The material sequenced was naive CD4+ T cells from PBMCs. This sample's cell subset or site label indicates: CD45RA+ positively selected. All receptors come from a young man in good health. Some clones in this sample may be carry-over from other donors' samples.

Turning to this clone: The sample contains more than one DNA sequence encoding this CDR3. The V and J genes are TRBV5-1 and TRBJ2-7; D is unresolved. Trimming stripped 2 bases from V and 2 bases from J, with 11 bases between. Germline CDR1 is SGHRS and CDR2 is YFSETQ. This CDR3 has 14 amino acids. CDR3 loop: CASSLTTGTYEQYF. CDR3 nucleotides: TGCGCCAGCAGCTTAACGACGGGCACCTACGAGCAGTACTTC.

The chain has TRBV28 and TRBJ2-7; possible D gene TRBD1, 5 bases. V lost 4 bases and J lost 2, with 12 bases in between. Germline V gene sequence: CDR1 MDHEN, CDR2 SYDVKM. The CDR3 is 14 residues long. The CDR3 loop reads CASSYADMTYEQYF. The DNA of the CDR3 is TGTGCCAGCAGTTATGCGGACATGACCTACGAGCAGTACTTC.

Comments on this clone: Other DNA sequences in the same sample also yield this CDR3. V is TRBV9 and J is TRBJ2-1; 9 bases map to TRBD2. CDR3 size: 16 residues. The germline V gene encodes CDR1 SGDLS and CDR2 YYNGEE. V dropped 0 bases and J dropped 4; count of bases not matched to a gene: 5. CDR3 loop: CASSVAGGRDYNEQFF. DNA of the CDR3: TGTGCCAGCAGCGTAGCGGGCGGGAGGGATTACAATGAGCAGTTCTTC.

The V call is TRBV28, the J call TRBJ2-3, with D possibly TRBD1 on 6 matching bases. CDR3 length equals 15 residues. In germline, CDR1 is MDHEN, CDR2 SYDVKM. With 2 bases removed from V and 2 bases from J, the gap between germline ends came to 11 bases. Here the CDR3 reads CASSLIGGITDTQYF. Written as DNA, the CDR3 is TGTGCCAGCAGTTTAATAGGGGGAATCACAGATACGCAGTATTTT.

The V and J genes are TRBV2 and TRBJ2-7; maybe TRBD1 (5 bases). V was clipped by 6 bases and J by 4 bases, with 16 bases between them. Per the germline V gene, CDR1 is SNHLY and CDR2 is FYNNEI. The CDR3 covers 14 residues. The chain's CDR3 is CASRTAPEAYEQYF. The CDR3 nucleotides are TGTGCCAGCAGGACAGCTCCAGAGGCGTACGAGCAGTACTTC.

The rearrangement joins TRBV14 to TRBJ2-1, with D uncertain. The V gene's germline CDR1 is SGHDN and CDR2 FVKESK. V was clipped by 1 base and J by 3 bases, with 13 bases between them. This CDR3 has 16 residues. CDR3 sequence reads: CASSQVRLVGYNEQFF. In DNA form, the CDR3 reads TGTGCCAGCAGCCAAGTCCGGCTAGTCGGCTACAATGAGCAGTTCTTC.

For this clone: Other DNA variants within this sample encode the same CDR3. The chain is built from TRBV7-2 and TRBJ2-3; unclear D gene. The CDR3 has 14 residues. The germline gives CDR1 SGHTA, CDR2 FQGNSA. Trimming removed 1 base at V and 0 bases at J, with 5 bases between. For the CDR3, the DNA is TGTGCCAGCAGCTTAGTCACTAGCACAGATACGCAGTATTTT. Protein product: CASSLVTSTDTQYF.

The CDR3 region has the DNA TGTGCCAGCAGCTTAGCGGGGGGTACGGCCTACGAGCAGTACTTC. Residues: CASSLAGGTAYEQYF. This chain joins TRBV11-3 and TRBJ2-7, with TRBD2 matching over 7 bases. The CDR3 totals 15 residues. The trim removed 1 base at V and 2 bases at J, leaving 5 bases unmatched. Germline V gene lookup returns CDR1 SGHNT and CDR2 YENEEA.

Comments on this clone: The identical CDR3 is also encoded by other nucleotide sequences in the sample. The rearrangement joins TRBV9 to TRBJ1-1, with D possibly matching TRBD1 (5 bases). V dropped 3 bases and J dropped 1 base, with 10 bases sitting between them. Looked up from germline, CDR1 is SGDLS and CDR2 is YYNGEE. This CDR3 spans 14 amino acids. CDR3 DNA sequence: TGTGCCAGCAGCGCAGGGACCGCGAACACTGAAGCTTTCTTT. This codes for CASSAGTANTEAFF.

This chain links TRBV28 with TRBJ2-1; the D gene could be TRBD1 or TRBD2 (6 bases each). Germline CDR1 MDHEN, CDR2 SYDVKM. Trimming removed 6 bases at V and 7 bases at J, with 19 bases between. The CDR3 spans 15 residues. CDR3 loop: CASSSGRGPENEQFF. In DNA, the CDR3 is TGTGCCAGCAGCTCAGGTCGGGGGCCGGAGAATGAGCAGTTCTTC.

About this clone itself: Different DNA sequences within this sample yield the same CDR3. This sequence joins TRBV5-1 and TRBJ2-1; 7 bases agree with TRBD2. This CDR3 spans 13 amino acids. V lost 0 bases, J lost 7 bases, and 1 base stayed unmatched. The germline V gene has CDR1 SGHRS and CDR2 YFSETQ. The CDR3 protein is CASSLGAGNEQFF. CDR3 nucleotide sequence: TGCGCCAGCAGCTTGGGAGCGGGGAATGAGCAGTTCTTC.

The genes are TRBV6-5 and TRBJ2-1; D is unresolved. This CDR3 comprises 15 residues. V was clipped by 3 bases and J by 3 bases, with 12 bases between them. Germline values: CDR1 MNHEY, CDR2 SVGAGI. This CDR3 reads CASSYGQPYYNEQFF. CDR3 sequence (DNA): TGTGCCAGCAGTTATGGCCAACCCTACTACAATGAGCAGTTCTTC.

The chain recombines TRBV6-1 with TRBJ1-1; maybe TRBD1 (5 bases). This CDR3 contains 15 residues. CDR1 is MNHNS and CDR2 is SASEGT in the germline V gene. V was pared by 4 bases and J by 3 bases, with 15 bases between. The CDR3 DNA reads TGTGCCAGCAGTGTACGTCAAAGGGGAGACACTGAAGCTTTCTTT. This gives the protein CASSVRQRGDTEAFF.

V and J are TRBV5-1 and TRBJ1-2; D perhaps matches TRBD1 (5 bases). V was shortened by 4 bases and J by 4 bases, with 17 bases between the two germline ends. The CDR3 length is 15 residues. Germline V gene lookup returns CDR1 SGHRS and CDR2 YFSETQ. The CDR3 protein is CASSDPTGFGYGYTF. The CDR3 bases are TGCGCCAGCAGCGATCCAACAGGTTTTGGCTATGGCTACACCTTC.

The CDR3 sequence is CASSSPRGGAKQETQYF. In DNA form, the CDR3 reads TGTGCCAGCAGTTCTCCCAGGGGCGGCGCAAAACAAGAGACCCAGTACTTC. This chain joins TRBV28 and TRBJ2-5, with D maybe TRBD1 (6 bases). The germline V and J ends were trimmed by 4 bases and 2 bases, with 20 bases remaining between them. The CDR3 loop spans 17 amino acids. Looked up from germline, CDR1 is MDHEN and CDR2 is SYDVKM. Full variable domain (rest looked up from reference TRBV28 and TRBJ2-5): DVKVTQSSRYLVKRTGEKVFLECVQDMDHENMFWYRQDPGLGLRLIYFSYDVKMKEKGDIPEGYSVSREKKERFSLILESASTNQTSMYLCASSSPRGGAKQETQYFGPGTRLLVL.

With regard to this clone: Other DNA sequences in the same sample also yield this CDR3. J is TRBJ1-1 and V is TRBV7-8; no reliable D call. Trimming left V 3 bases short and J 2 bases short, with 7 bases between. Germline V lookup: CDR1 SGHVS, CDR2 FQNEAQ. The length of the CDR3 is 13 residues. CDR3 nucleotide sequence: TGTGCCAGCAGCTTCGGCACCAACACTGAAGCTTTCTTT. It specifies CASSFGTNTEAFF.

The chain joins TRBV5-8 to TRBJ1-3, with TRBD1 matching 10 bases. Trimming at V came to 4 bases and at J to 8 bases, leaving 3 bases not matched to a gene. The CDR3 is 13 residues long. Germline lookup yields CDR1 SGHTS and CDR2 YDEGEE. CDR3 nucleotides: TGTGCCAGCAGCGGACAGGGGGTAGACACCATATATTTT. This translates into CASSGQGVDTIYF.